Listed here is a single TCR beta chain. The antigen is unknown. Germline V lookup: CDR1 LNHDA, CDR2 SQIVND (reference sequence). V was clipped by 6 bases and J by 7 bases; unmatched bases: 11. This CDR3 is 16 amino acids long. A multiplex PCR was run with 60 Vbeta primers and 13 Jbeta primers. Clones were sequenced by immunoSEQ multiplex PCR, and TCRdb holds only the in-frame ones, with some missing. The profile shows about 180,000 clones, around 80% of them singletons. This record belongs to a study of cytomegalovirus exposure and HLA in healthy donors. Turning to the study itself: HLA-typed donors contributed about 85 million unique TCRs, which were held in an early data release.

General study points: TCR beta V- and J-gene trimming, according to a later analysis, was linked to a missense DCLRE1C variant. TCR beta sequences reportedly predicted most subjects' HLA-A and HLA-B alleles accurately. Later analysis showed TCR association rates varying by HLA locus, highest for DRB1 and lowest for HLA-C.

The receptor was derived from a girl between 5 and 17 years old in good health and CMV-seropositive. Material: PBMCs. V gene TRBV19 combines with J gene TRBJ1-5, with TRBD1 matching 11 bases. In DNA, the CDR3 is TGTGCCAGTAGGACTCCTCCGGGACAGGGGGGCCAGCCCCAGCATTTT. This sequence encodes CASRTPPGQGGQPQHF.